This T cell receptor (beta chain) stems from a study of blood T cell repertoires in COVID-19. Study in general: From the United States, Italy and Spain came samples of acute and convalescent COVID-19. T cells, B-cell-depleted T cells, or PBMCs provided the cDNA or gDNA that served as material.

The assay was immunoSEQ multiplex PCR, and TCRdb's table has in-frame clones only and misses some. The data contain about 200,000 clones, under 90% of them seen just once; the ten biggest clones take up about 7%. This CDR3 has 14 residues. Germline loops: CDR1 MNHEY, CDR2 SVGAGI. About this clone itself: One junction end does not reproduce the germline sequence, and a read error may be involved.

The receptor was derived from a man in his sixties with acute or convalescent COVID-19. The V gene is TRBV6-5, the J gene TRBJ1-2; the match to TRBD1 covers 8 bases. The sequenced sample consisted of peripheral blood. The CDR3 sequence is CASSTTRRTGSPSF. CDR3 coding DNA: TGTGCCAGCAGTACGACGCGACGGACAGGGTCCCCCTCCTTC.